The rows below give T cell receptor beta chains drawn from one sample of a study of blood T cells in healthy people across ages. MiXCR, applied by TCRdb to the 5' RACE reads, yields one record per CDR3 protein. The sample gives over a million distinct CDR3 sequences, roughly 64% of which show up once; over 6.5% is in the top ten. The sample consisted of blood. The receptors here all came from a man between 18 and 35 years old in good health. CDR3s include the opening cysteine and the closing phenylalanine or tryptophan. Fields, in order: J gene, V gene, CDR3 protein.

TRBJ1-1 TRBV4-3 CASSQEHLGEVEMNTEAFF
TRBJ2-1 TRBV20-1 CSARGTGGYNEQFF
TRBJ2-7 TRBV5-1 CASSSKTGGLEQYF
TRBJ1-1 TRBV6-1 CASTSRIGEAFF
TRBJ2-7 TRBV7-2 CASSSLVAYEQYF
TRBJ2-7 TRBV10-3 CAIGGGYEQYF
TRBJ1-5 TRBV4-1 CASSQELHQPQHF
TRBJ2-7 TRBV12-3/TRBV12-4 CASSRTGIRQDEQYF
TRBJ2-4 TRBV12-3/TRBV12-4 CASSLALRTGYEQYF
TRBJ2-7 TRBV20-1 CSAPRLYEQYF
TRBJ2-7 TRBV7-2 CASSLNKQVGYEQYF
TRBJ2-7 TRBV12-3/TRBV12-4 CASRTGTVSYEQYF
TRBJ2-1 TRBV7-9 CASTQGVDYNEQFF
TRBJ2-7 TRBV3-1 CASSQDLLAGEGRQYF
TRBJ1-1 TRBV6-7 CASSYLGEPGTEAFF
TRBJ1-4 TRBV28 CASTLGRPEGKLFF
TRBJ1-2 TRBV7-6 CASRPSQGPYGYTF
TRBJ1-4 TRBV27 CASSSQPVGKLFF
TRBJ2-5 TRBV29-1 CSVEDGRKLKETQYF
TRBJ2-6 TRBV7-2 CASSLDVRWGSGANVLTF
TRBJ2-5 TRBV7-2 CASSPRWLGGQETQYF
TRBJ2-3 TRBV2 CASSEWRGGRTDTQYF
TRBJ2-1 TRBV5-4 CAIALDPYNEQFF
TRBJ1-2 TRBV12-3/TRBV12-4 CATRGLDYGYTF
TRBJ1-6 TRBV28 CATGGGLSPLHF
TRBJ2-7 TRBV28 CASSRTGLGSYEQYF
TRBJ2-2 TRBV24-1 CATSDTQGAVGELFF
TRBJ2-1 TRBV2 CASSDVGLAGVLSNEQFF
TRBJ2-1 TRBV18 CASSPGTSGFYNEQFF
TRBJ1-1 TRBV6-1 CASSEASTVNTEAFF
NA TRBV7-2 CASSLVVLAEGETQYF
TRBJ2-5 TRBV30 CAWSTGGETQYF
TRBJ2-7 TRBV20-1 CSAGEPGQAYEQYF
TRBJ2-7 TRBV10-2 CASSDTGDFYEQYF
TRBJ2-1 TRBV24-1 CATSDLPGRSQFF
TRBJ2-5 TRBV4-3 CASSQRLVGSIQYF
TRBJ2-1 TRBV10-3 CAISESIAGANEQFF
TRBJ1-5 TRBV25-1 CARGPTGNLYQPQHF
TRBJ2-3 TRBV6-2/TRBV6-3 CASSYPPGAGDTQYF
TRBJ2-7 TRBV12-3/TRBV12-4 CASSVEQSYEQYF
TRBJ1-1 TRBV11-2 CASSPRGRSTEAFF
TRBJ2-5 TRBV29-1 CSVIAGVKETQYF
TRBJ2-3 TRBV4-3 CASSHTTAGKTDTQYF
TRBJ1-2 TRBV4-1 CASSQGTGPAGYTF
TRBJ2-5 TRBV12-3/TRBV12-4 CASSLWGLAGWETQYF
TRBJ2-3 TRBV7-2 CASSAESAEGVDTQYF
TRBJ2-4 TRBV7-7 CASSTGGWEQYF
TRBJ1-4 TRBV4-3 CASSQDRANEKLFF
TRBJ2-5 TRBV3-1 CASSQDFGWRETQYF
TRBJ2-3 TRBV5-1 CASSLEGSNTQYF
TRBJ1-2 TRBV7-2 CASSATGTGYTF
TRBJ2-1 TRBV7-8 CASLQLYSTSGIRIEQFF
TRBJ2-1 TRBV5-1 CASSLWTEYNEQFF
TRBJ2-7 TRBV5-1 CASSSVPGQGSDEQYF
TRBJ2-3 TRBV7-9 CASSPPAGANPDTQYF
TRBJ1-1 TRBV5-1 CASSLVSNQGNTEAFF
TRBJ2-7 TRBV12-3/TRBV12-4 CASSFMEGEQYF
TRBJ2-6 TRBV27 CASSFAGANVLTF
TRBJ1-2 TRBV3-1 CAGSQETVAMGYTF
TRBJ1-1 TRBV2 CASSDIGTGTEAFF